This T cell receptor (beta chain) was found in a study of blood T cell repertoires in COVID-19. On the study more broadly: Both acute and convalescent COVID-19 samples were obtained from the United States, Italy and Spain. The analysed material was cDNA or gDNA that came from T cells, B-cell-depleted T cells, or PBMCs.

Trimming stripped 3 bases from V and 5 bases from J, with 21 bases between. CDR3 size: 17 residues. Germline assignment: CDR1 SNHLY and CDR2 FYNNEI. This clone occurred once. Original data processing: Using reference gene primer amplification, nucleated cell counts were estimated. Measured with immunoSEQ multiplex PCR; TCRdb has only the in-frame clones, and not every one. Clone size and the V and J calls come from that table; the DNA yielded D and trimming. Among about 120,000 clones listed, 70% to 90% were seen once. The rearrangement joins TRBV2 to TRBJ2-3; perhaps TRBD1 as D (5 bases). Sequenced input: peripheral blood. The sequence was collected from a middle-aged man with acute or convalescent COVID-19. CDR3 bases: TGTGCCAGCAGTGACGGTCCTCTTGGCCACAGGAGAGATACGCAGTATTTT. Its translation: CASSDGPLGHRRDTQYF.